The 24 T cell receptor beta chains reported below all come from one sample, sequenced in a study of CD8+ T cells in alopecia areata. cDNA serving as the sequencing template came from extracted, reverse transcribed RNA. The table came from immunoSEQ multiplex PCR; TCRdb's copy has only in-frame clones and leaves some out. The table records fewer than 250,000 clones, around three fifths of them present only once. Treatment indicated: oral pan-JAK inhibitor, 5-10 mg twice daily. Sequences were derived from CD4+ T cells sorted from blood, sampled at week 24, from a patient treated with tofacitinib. The receptors originated from a human donor with alopecia areata.

This chain uses TRBV30 with TRBJ1-1; the match to TRBD1 covers 7 bases. The CDR3 spans 14 residues. V shed 7 bases, J shed 1 base, and the junction held 9 bases outside the gene matches. Germline loops: CDR1 GTSNPN, CDR2 SVGIG (reference sequence). CDR3 DNA sequence: TGTGCCTCAACGACAGGGTGGGGGAACACTGAAGCTTTCTTT. Its translation is CASTTGWGNTEAFF.

The rearrangement uses TRBV9 and TRBJ2-1, with D perhaps being TRBD1 or TRBD2 (6 bases each). Looked up from germline, CDR1 is SGDLS and CDR2 is YYNGEE. Trimming pared 1 base from V and 4 bases from J, leaving 12 bases between. This CDR3 has 15 amino acids. In nucleotides, the CDR3 is TGTGCCAGCAGCGTATCAAGGGGGGCATACAATGAGCAGTTCTTC. Translating gives CASSVSRGAYNEQFF.

This chain connects TRBV6-5 to TRBJ2-1, with D tentatively TRBD2 (6 bases). The CDR3 has 13 residues. Germline V gives CDR1 MNHEY, CDR2 SVGAGI. V was cut by 6 bases and J by 7 bases, with 13 bases left in between. The CDR3 protein is CASSRGRGNEQFF. The CDR3 DNA is TGTGCCAGCAGCCGCGGGCGGGGAAATGAGCAGTTCTTC.

This clone was seen a handful of times. Here the CDR3 reads CASSLATQPQHF. Written as DNA, the CDR3 is TGTGCCAGCAGTTTAGCCACCCAGCCCCAGCATTTT. This chain uses TRBV28 with TRBJ1-5; D not certain. CDR3 length: 12 residues. Germline assignment: CDR1 MDHEN and CDR2 SYDVKM. Trimming shortened V by 2 bases and J by 7 bases, and 6 bases separated the two germline ends.

V is TRBV11-2 and J is TRBJ2-7; possible D gene TRBD2, 6 bases. Trimming shortened V by 3 bases and J by 3 bases, and 12 bases separated the two germline ends. CDR3 length: 14 residues. Germline CDR1 SGHAT, CDR2 FQNNGV. CDR3 sequence: CASSFGGLIYEQYF. Written as DNA, the CDR3 is TGTGCCAGCAGCTTCGGGGGATTGATCTACGAGCAGTACTTC.

Written as DNA, the CDR3 is TGTGCCAGCAGCTTAGAGGGGGATCAGCCCCAGCATTTT. Translated: CASSLEGDQPQHF. This chain connects TRBV9 to TRBJ1-5; D is possibly TRBD1 (6 bases). The CDR3 spans 13 residues. The germline V gene has CDR1 SGDLS and CDR2 YYNGEE. The V end lost 4 bases, the J end lost 5 bases, and 10 bases lay between the germline ends.

This clone appeared a few times. J is TRBJ2-2 and V is TRBV5-1; tentative D call: TRBD2 (5 bases). From germline, CDR1 is SGHRS and CDR2 YFSETQ. The V gene lost 0 bases and the J gene lost 4 bases, with 10 bases spanning the gap. The CDR3 totals 15 residues. CDR3 amino acids: CASSLGLGSTGELFF. The CDR3 DNA sequence: TGCGCCAGCAGCTTGGGTTTGGGGAGCACCGGGGAGCTGTTTTTT.

This clone was seen a handful of times. The J gene is TRBJ1-6, the V gene TRBV30; 8 bases are a match to TRBD1. The CDR3 covers 15 residues. From germline, CDR1 is GTSNPN and CDR2 SVGIG (reference sequence). The V gene end was trimmed by 2 bases and the J gene end by 3 bases; junction bases not matched to a gene: 3. The CDR3 DNA follows: TGTGCCTGGAGTAAGACAGGGGTCTATAATTCACCCCTCCACTTT. Translated, it gives CAWSKTGVYNSPLHF.

The J gene is TRBJ2-3, the V gene TRBV25-1; TRBD2 agrees at 8 bases. The CDR3 covers 17 residues. Germline CDR1 and CDR2: MGHDK and SYGVNS. Losses at the gene ends were 7 bases for V and 3 bases for J; bases not matched to a gene: 15. This CDR3 is CASIHARGGPDTDTQYF. DNA for the CDR3: TGTGCCAGCATACATGCCCGGGGGGGCCCGGATACAGATACGCAGTATTTT.

The chain employs TRBV15 and TRBJ2-7; maybe TRBD2 (6 bases). The V end lost 4 bases, the J end lost 4 bases, and 17 bases lay between the germline ends. The CDR3 consists of 15 residues. In germline, CDR1 is LNHNV, CDR2 YYDKDF (reference sequence). CDR3 nucleotide sequence: TGTGCCACCAGCAAGAACGTGGAGGGTACATACGAGCAGTACTTC. It encodes CATSKNVEGTYEQYF.

The V call is TRBV5-6, the J call TRBJ2-7; a possible D gene is TRBD1 (6 bases). Germline V lookup: CDR1 SGHDT, CDR2 YYEEEE. Trimming took 0 bases from V and 1 from J, leaving 11 bases between them. This CDR3 contains 15 residues. The CDR3 sequence is CASSLVQGRSYEQYF. The DNA of the CDR3 is TGTGCCAGCAGCTTGGTCCAGGGGAGATCCTACGAGCAGTACTTC.

This clone was detected only once. The chain couples TRBV30 to TRBJ1-6; D not certain. V lost 1 base and J 8 bases, leaving 6 bases between the germline ends. The CDR3 totals 12 residues. Germline values: CDR1 GTSNPN, CDR2 SVGIG (reference sequence). The CDR3 here is CAWSDNDSPLHF. The CDR3, as DNA: TGTGCCTGGAGTGATAACGATTCACCCCTCCACTTT. The whole variable domain, filled in from reference TRBV30 and TRBJ1-6, reads SQTIHQWPATLVQPVGSPLSLECTVEGTSNPNLYWYRQAAGRGLQLLFYSVGIGQISSEVPQNLSASRPQDRQFILSSKKLLLSDSGFYLCAWSDNDSPLHFGNGTRLTVT.

The CDR3 coding sequence is TGTGCCAGCTCTGGGACAGCCTCCTACGAGCAGTACTTC. It is translated as CASSGTASYEQYF. The genes are TRBV6-1 and TRBJ2-7; 7 bases agree with TRBD1. The CDR3 extends over 13 amino acids. Germline CDR1 MNHNS, CDR2 SASEGT. After removal of 8 bases from V and 0 bases from J, the junction contained 4 bases not matched to a gene.

This clone was seen once. This chain connects TRBV11-2 to TRBJ1-1; unclear D gene. Germline assignment: CDR1 SGHAT and CDR2 FQNNGV. The CDR3 has 14 residues. Between the trimmed V and J ends, which lost 5 bases and 5 bases, there was a span of 15 bases. The CDR3 DNA sequence: TGTGCCAGCAGCCCTGTGGGAGGTCAAACTGAAGCTTTCTTT. Residues: CASSPVGGQTEAFF.

The chain is built from TRBV15 and TRBJ2-7; D is ambiguous. V lost 3 bases to trimming and J lost 3 bases, with 15 bases between them. Germline V gene data show CDR1 as LNHNV and CDR2 as YYDKDF (reference sequence). The CDR3 covers 15 residues. The CDR3 region is CATSRGSPGDYEQYF. In DNA form, the CDR3 reads TGTGCCACCAGCAGGGGATCGCCTGGGGACTACGAGCAGTACTTC. Supplemented by reference TRBV15 and TRBJ2-7, the full variable domain reads DAMVIQNPRYQVTQFGKPVTLSCSQTLNHNVMYWYQQKSSQAPKLLFHYYDKDFNNEADTPDNFQSRRPNTSFCFLDIRSPGLGDTAMYLCATSRGSPGDYEQYFGPGTRLTVT.

This chain joins TRBV6-5 and TRBJ1-2, with 8 bases lining up with TRBD1. The CDR3 extends over 14 amino acids. Germline V gene data show CDR1 as MNHEY and CDR2 as SVGAGI. V lost 8 bases and J lost 4; bases outside the gene matches: 9. The CDR3, as DNA: TGTGCCAGCGGAGGGACAGGAACCTCCTATGGCTACACCTTC. It encodes CASGGTGTSYGYTF.

V usage is TRBV15 and J usage is TRBJ2-2; no clear D gene. There are 15 residues in the CDR3. Germline loops: CDR1 LNHNV, CDR2 YYDKDF (reference sequence). With 1 base removed from V and 4 bases from J, the gap between germline ends came to 10 bases. The DNA for the CDR3 is TGTGCCACCAGCAGAGTGGGCCAGGCCACCGGGGAGCTGTTTTTT. Translation gives CATSRVGQATGELFF.

The rearrangement uses TRBV7-9 and TRBJ2-7; D gene ambiguous. This CDR3 is 14 amino acids long. V was clipped by 4 bases and J by 5 bases, with 15 bases between them. The V gene's germline CDR1 is SEHNR and CDR2 FQNEAQ (reference sequence). The CDR3 here is CASSSHAFSDEQYF. DNA for the CDR3: TGTGCCAGCAGCTCCCACGCCTTTTCCGACGAGCAGTACTTC. Variable domain in full (rest from reference TRBV7-9 and TRBJ2-7): DTGVSQNPRHKITKRGQNVTFRCDPISEHNRLYWYRQTLGQGPEFLTYFQNEAQLEKSRLLSDRFSAERPKGSFSTLEIQRTEQGDSAMYLCASSSHAFSDEQYFGPGTRLTVT.

A note on this clone: This specimen includes other DNA sequences encoding the same CDR3. This rearrangement joins TRBV7-2 to TRBJ2-3, with D hard to call. The V and J ends lost 6 bases and 2 bases respectively, with 6 bases between them. The CDR3 runs 12 residues. Germline CDR1 is SGHTA and CDR2 is FQGNSA. The CDR3 spells CASSLDTDTQYF. The CDR3 nucleotides read TGTGCCAGCAGTCTAGACACAGATACGCAGTATTTT. Looking up the rest from reference TRBV7-2 and TRBJ2-3 gives the full variable domain: GAGVSQSPSNKVTEKGKDVELRCDPISGHTALYWYRQSLGQGLEFLIYFQGNSAPDKSGLPSDRFSAERTGGSVSTLTIQRTQQEDSAVYLCASSLDTDTQYFGPGTRLTVL.

This clone was recorded only once. V is TRBV30 and J is TRBJ1-2, with 7 bases aligning to TRBD1. Germline V gene data show CDR1 as GTSNPN and CDR2 as SVGIG (reference sequence). The CDR3 has 16 residues. V lost 0 bases, J lost 6 bases, and 13 bases stayed unmatched. Here the CDR3 DNA reads TGTGCCTGGAGTGTGGGGACAGAAAGGAGGACTGATGGCTACACCTTC. Encoded protein: CAWSVGTERRTDGYTF.

The chain uses TRBV9 and TRBJ2-7, with no clear D. The germline CDR1 and CDR2 sequences are SGDLS and YYNGEE. CDR3 length equals 16 residues. V was cut by 4 bases and J by 1 base, with 18 bases left in between. In DNA, the CDR3 is TGTGCCAGCAGCCCCCGTTTAAAGACCGAATCCTACGAGCAGTACTTC. The encoded protein is CASSPRLKTESYEQYF.

The table lists this clone with a few counts. This rearrangement joins TRBV28 to TRBJ1-1, with D perhaps matching TRBD1 (5 bases). This CDR3 is 14 amino acids long. From germline, CDR1 is MDHEN and CDR2 SYDVKM. The V gene lost 5 bases and the J gene lost 2 bases, with 12 bases spanning the gap. This chain's CDR3 is CASSPSRVNTEAFF. The CDR3 DNA follows: TGTGCCAGCAGTCCCTCCAGGGTTAACACTGAAGCTTTCTTT. Supplemented by reference TRBV28 and TRBJ1-1, the full variable domain reads DVKVTQSSRYLVKRTGEKVFLECVQDMDHENMFWYRQDPGLGLRLIYFSYDVKMKEKGDIPEGYSVSREKKERFSLILESASTNQTSMYLCASSPSRVNTEAFFGQGTRLTVV.

The genes are TRBV30 and TRBJ2-3; 13 bases agree with TRBD2. The CDR3 has 16 amino acids. The germline gives CDR1 GTSNPN, CDR2 SVGIG (reference sequence). V lost 3 bases, J lost 5 bases, and 8 bases stayed unmatched. In DNA, the CDR3 is TGTGCCTGGAGCCTCTTACTAGCGGGGGGGAAAGATACGCAGTATTTT. Its protein product is CAWSLLLAGGKDTQYF.

The chain employs TRBV29-1 and TRBJ2-5; the match to TRBD2 covers 8 bases. Germline CDR1 is SQVTM and CDR2 is ANQGSEA. This CDR3 has 12 amino acids. V shed 3 bases and J 5 bases; nucleotides not matched to a gene: 2. DNA for the CDR3: TGCAGCGTTGATAGCGGGGTGGAGACCCAGTACTTC. This codes for CSVDSGVETQYF.